The next 8 T cell receptor beta chains were all read from a single sample in a study of OX40 agonist ivuxolimab in advanced cancers. TCRdb's table, derived via immunoSEQ multiplex PCR, lists solely in-frame clones and lacks some. The sample shows about 100,000 clones, 80% to 95% of them seen only once. Specimen: CD4+ or CD8+ T cells sorted from blood, collected in a trial of the OX40 agonist ivuxolimab. The receptors were sampled from an adult with an advanced solid tumor such as melanoma, head and neck, liver or kidney cancer.

The V call is TRBV6-6, the J call TRBJ1-1, with D hard to call. The V end lost 6 bases, the J end lost 0 bases, and 11 bases lay between the germline ends. Germline V lookup: CDR1 MNHNY, CDR2 SVGAGI (reference sequence). CDR3 length equals 14 residues. This CDR3 reads CASSSSRMNTEAFF. DNA of the CDR3: TGTGCCAGCAGCTCGAGCCGGATGAACACTGAAGCTTTCTTT.

V and J are TRBV7-2 and TRBJ1-1; TRBD1 matches 7 bases. CDR1 and CDR2 from the germline V gene are SGHTA and FQGNSA. V lost 2 bases, J lost 5 bases, and 5 bases stayed unmatched. The CDR3 runs 14 residues. The chain's CDR3 is CASSLTGVGTEAFF. DNA for the CDR3: TGTGCCAGCAGCTTAACAGGGGTTGGAACTGAAGCTTTCTTT.

V usage is TRBV11-3 and J usage is TRBJ1-5, with unresolved D. CDR3 length: 13 residues. Germline lookup yields CDR1 SGHNT and CDR2 YENEEA. The V gene lost 0 bases and the J gene lost 7 bases, with 7 bases spanning the gap. This CDR3 reads CASSLDPVQPQHF. The CDR3 DNA is TGTGCCAGCAGCTTAGATCCCGTACAGCCCCAGCATTTT.

The rearrangement joins TRBV5-1 to TRBJ2-7; 7 positions match TRBD1. This CDR3 is built from 15 residues. V dropped 4 bases and J dropped 0; count of bases not matched to a gene: 7. The V gene's germline CDR1 is SGHRS and CDR2 YFSETQ. CDR3 sequence (DNA): TGCGCCAGCAGCCCTAGGACAGGTGTCTCCTACGAGCAGTACTTC. Amino acid sequence: CASSPRTGVSYEQYF.

The chain is built from TRBV2 and TRBJ2-6; 7 nucleotides align to TRBD1. V gave up 3 bases and J gave up 1 base; unmatched junction bases: 0. This CDR3 is 15 amino acids long. The germline V gene encodes CDR1 SNHLY and CDR2 FYNNEI. This CDR3 is CASSDRGSGANVLTF. The CDR3 DNA is TGTGCCAGCAGTGACAGGGGGTCTGGGGCCAACGTCCTGACTTTC.

The CDR3 DNA reads TGTGCCAGCAGTAAACCGGCCTCCCATACGCAGTATTTT. As protein: CASSKPASHTQYF. The chain links TRBV6-5 to TRBJ2-3; no clear D gene. In germline, CDR1 is MNHEY, CDR2 SVGAGI. The CDR3 extends over 13 amino acids. Between the trimmed V and J ends, which lost 5 bases and 7 bases, there was a span of 13 bases.

The chain joins TRBV30 to TRBJ1-2; 7 bases are a match to TRBD1. V was clipped by 3 bases and J by 4 bases; unmatched bases: 8. The CDR3 spans 14 residues. The germline V gene encodes CDR1 GTSNPN and CDR2 SVGIG (reference sequence). CDR3 in DNA: TGTGCCTGGAGCCAGGGGGGGTTTCGCTATGGCTACACCTTC. Residues: CAWSQGGFRYGYTF. Full variable domain (rest looked up from reference TRBV30 and TRBJ1-2): SQTIHQWPATLVQPVGSPLSLECTVEGTSNPNLYWYRQAAGRGLQLLFYSVGIGQISSEVPQNLSASRPQDRQFILSSKKLLLSDSGFYLCAWSQGGFRYGYTFGSGTRLTVV.

This clone is a singleton in its sample. DNA for the CDR3: TGTGCCAGCAGAGCGACTAGCGGGAGGTCCTCCTACAATGAGCAGTTCTTC. Protein product: CASRATSGRSSYNEQFF. This chain uses TRBV5-6 with TRBJ2-1; 13 bases line up with TRBD2. Germline lookup yields CDR1 SGHDT and CDR2 YYEEEE. The junction had 5 bases not matched to a gene; V was cut back by 5 bases and J by 0 bases. The CDR3 extends over 17 amino acids.